A single T cell receptor (beta chain) is shown here with its context. The antigen is unknown. These data originate in a study of T cells in Graves' hyperthyroidism and ophthalmopathy. Background on the study: Sampling of peripheral blood happened at initial diagnosis, prior to any treatment. Study-wide points: Ophthalmopathy was separated from stable hyperthyroidism by a 13 V-J model. Model predictions of ophthalmopathy came a median around 7.1 months before onset. Most clonotypes expanded in the thyroid (above 0.001) were also present in blood.

The source material, RNA transcripts, was used to amplify TCR beta CDR3 regions. The study used the HTBI primer set for a first-round RT-PCR of the TCR CDR3. TCRdb independently ran MiXCR on the multiplex PCR reads; one entry per CDR3 protein. The top ten clones hold under 35% of a sample with around 690,000 distinct CDR3 sequences, less than 25% of them seen once. The sample was blood. The source of this sequence is a young man with Graves' ophthalmopathy.

The CDR3 DNA sequence: TGCGCCAGCAGCGTACAGCTTTCAACTAATGAAAAACTGTTTTTT. Translating it yields CASSVQLSTNEKLFF. This chain uses TRBV5-1 with TRBJ1-4, with D unclear. From germline, CDR1 is SGHRS and CDR2 YFSETQ. Trimming took 4 bases from V and 0 from J, leaving 10 bases between them. The CDR3 totals 15 residues.